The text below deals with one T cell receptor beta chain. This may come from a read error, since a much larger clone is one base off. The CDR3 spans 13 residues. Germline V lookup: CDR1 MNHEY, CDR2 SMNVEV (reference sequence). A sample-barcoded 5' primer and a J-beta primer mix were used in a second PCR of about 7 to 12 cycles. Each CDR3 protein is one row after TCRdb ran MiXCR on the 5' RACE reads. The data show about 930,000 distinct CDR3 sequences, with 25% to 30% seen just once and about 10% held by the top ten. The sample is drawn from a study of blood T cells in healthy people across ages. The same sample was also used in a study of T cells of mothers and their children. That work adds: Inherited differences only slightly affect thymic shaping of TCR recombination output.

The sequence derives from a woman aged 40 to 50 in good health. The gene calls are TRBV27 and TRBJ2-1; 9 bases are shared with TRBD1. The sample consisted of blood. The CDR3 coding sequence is TGTGCCAACAGTGTACAGGGGGCGGATGAGCAGTTCTTC. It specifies CANSVQGADEQFF.